This TCR beta chain derives from a study of Tregs in tolerant kidney transplant recipients. Libraries were prepared by immunoSEQ multiplex PCR; TCRdb keeps only in-frame clonotypes and omits some of them. The table lists around 50,000 clones, about nine tenths of them singletons. The germline V gene encodes CDR1 SGHTA and CDR2 FQGTGA. The V gene lost 2 bases and the J gene lost 0 bases, with 16 bases spanning the gap. This CDR3 has 18 amino acids. Related graft donors supplied nonmyeloablative bone marrow transplants, and mixed chimerism was transient. Thawed PBMCs were FACS-sorted into unstimulated CD4+CD25+CD127- regulatory T cells, CD4+CD25- non-regulatory cells, CD4 and CD8 cells.

The clonotype comes from a human patient who received a combined kidney and bone marrow transplant. Some T cells may be the graft donor's. This chain connects TRBV7-3 to TRBJ1-4; D remains unclear. The sample consisted of CD8+ T cells from blood (PBMCs), taken 12 months after the transplant. CDR3 protein: CASSLVTEEASTNEKLFF. The CDR3 nucleotides read TGTGCCAGCAGCTTAGTCACAGAAGAAGCTTCAACTAATGAAAAACTGTTTTTT.